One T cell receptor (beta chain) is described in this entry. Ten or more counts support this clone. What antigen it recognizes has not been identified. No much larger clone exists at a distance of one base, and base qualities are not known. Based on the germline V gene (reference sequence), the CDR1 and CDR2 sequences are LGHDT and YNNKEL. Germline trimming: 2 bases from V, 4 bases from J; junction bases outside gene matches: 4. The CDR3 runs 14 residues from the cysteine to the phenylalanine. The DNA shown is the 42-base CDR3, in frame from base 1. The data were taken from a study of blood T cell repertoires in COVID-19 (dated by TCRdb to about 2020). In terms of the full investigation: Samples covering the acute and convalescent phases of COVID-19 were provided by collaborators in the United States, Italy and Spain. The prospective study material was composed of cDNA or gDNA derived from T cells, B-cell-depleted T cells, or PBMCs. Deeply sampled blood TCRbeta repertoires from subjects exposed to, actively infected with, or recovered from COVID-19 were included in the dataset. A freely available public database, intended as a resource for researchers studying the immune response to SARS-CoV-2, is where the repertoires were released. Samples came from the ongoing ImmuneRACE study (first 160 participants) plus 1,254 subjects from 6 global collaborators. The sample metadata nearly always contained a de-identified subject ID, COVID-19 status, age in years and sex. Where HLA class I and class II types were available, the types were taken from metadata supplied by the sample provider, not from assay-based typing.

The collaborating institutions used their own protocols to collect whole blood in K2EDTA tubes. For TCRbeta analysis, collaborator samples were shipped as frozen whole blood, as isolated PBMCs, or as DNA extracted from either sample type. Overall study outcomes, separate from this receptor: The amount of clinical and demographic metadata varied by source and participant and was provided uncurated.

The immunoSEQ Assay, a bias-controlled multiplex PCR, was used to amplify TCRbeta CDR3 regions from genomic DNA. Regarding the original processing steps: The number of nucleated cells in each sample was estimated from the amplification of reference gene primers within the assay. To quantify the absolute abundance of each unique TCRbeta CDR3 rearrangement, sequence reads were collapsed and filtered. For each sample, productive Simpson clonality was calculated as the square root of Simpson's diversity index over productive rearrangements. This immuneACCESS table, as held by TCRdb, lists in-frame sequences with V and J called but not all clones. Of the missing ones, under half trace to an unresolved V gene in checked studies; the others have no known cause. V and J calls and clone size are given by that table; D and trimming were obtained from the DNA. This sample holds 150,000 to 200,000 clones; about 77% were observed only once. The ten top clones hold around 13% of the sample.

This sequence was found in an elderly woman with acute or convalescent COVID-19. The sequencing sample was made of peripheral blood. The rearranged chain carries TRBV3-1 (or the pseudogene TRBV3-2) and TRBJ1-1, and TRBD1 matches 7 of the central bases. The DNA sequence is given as TGTGCCAGCAGCCAACCGACAGGGAGCACTGAAGCTTTCTTT. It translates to CASSQPTGSTEAFF.